This TCR beta chain derives from a study of spatial heterogeneity in lung cancer. Findings and caveats of the study: Counts of expanded intratumoral alpha and beta TCRs tracked tumor mutation counts.

This CDR3 spans 12 amino acids. Trimming removed 5 bases from V and 4 bases from J, with 11 bases in between. Germline-derived CDR1 and CDR2 are SQVTM and ANQGSEA. Every TCR cDNA molecule bore its own unique molecular identifier. TCRdb reprocessed the 5' RACE reads via MiXCR and lists one record per CDR3 protein. This sample has around 20,000 distinct CDR3 sequences, with about 9.6% found just once. Time point: sample taken at primary tumor resection. This clonotype occurred many times. What it binds is unknown. The size of this beta chain means little, since it is a stray read in a library made for alpha chains.

The receptor was derived from a female donor with early-stage non-small cell lung cancer. V and J are TRBV29-1 and TRBJ1-2, with D tentatively TRBD1 (6 bases). The material sequenced was lung tumor tissue, taken at surgery. The CDR3 region is CSVPDRLYGYTF. In DNA, the CDR3 is TGCAGCGTTCCCGACAGGCTCTATGGCTACACCTTC.